The 22 T cell receptor beta chains listed next were all sequenced from one sample in a study of T cells after posttransplantation cyclophosphamide. Sequenced by immunoSEQ multiplex PCR; TCRdb stores in-frame clones only, minus some. The sample holds 9,500 to 12,000 clones, and no clone turns up only once. Busulfan-fludarabine conditioning, marrow transplant, and cyclophosphamide on days +3 and +4 were administered. The material sequenced was PBMCs, taken after allogeneic stem cell transplant with posttransplant cyclophosphamide. The receptors originated from a female patient between 35 and 55 years old who received an allogeneic stem cell transplant from a related donor, was CMV-positive, and had no GVHD. The T cells may come from the graft donor.

This clone was seen repeatedly, ten times or more. The chain recombines TRBV4-2 with TRBJ2-2; D is uncertain. The CDR3 has 14 amino acids. Per germline, CDR1 LGHNA and CDR2 YNFKEQ. Trimming left V 0 bases short and J 6 bases short, with 8 bases between. The CDR3: CASSQDAAPGELFF. In DNA form, the CDR3 reads TGTGCCAGCAGCCAAGATGCGGCACCCGGGGAGCTGTTTTTT.

The V and J genes are TRBV13 and TRBJ2-5; D might be TRBD1 (6 bases). Germline lookup yields CDR1 PRHDT and CDR2 FYEKMQ (reference sequence). Between the trimmed V and J ends, which lost 8 bases and 3 bases, there was a span of 10 bases. This CDR3 spans 12 amino acids. The CDR3, as DNA: TGTGCCAGCGGACAGACCAAAGAGACCCAGTACTTC. It is translated as CASGQTKETQYF.

This clone was counted many times. This chain joins TRBV18 and TRBJ2-2, with unresolved D. The CDR3 contains 14 residues. Trimming took off 2 bases at V and 1 base at J, with 5 bases between the two ends. Germline V gene data show CDR1 as KGHSH and CDR2 as LQKENI. The CDR3 spells CASSPTGNTGELFF. As DNA, the CDR3 is TGTGCCAGCTCACCAACGGGGAACACCGGGGAGCTGTTTTTT.

This clone was detected ten times or more. V gene TRBV12-3 or TRBV12-4 combines with J gene TRBJ1-1; no clear D gene. This CDR3 has 12 residues. V lost 10 bases and J 3 bases, leaving 12 bases between the germline ends. The DNA for the CDR3 is TGTGCCACCTCGTTCGGGGACACTGAAGCTTTCTTT. As protein: CATSFGDTEAFF.

This clone occurred many times. The V gene is TRBV2, the J gene TRBJ1-5; maybe TRBD1 (5 bases). Germline V lookup: CDR1 SNHLY, CDR2 FYNNEI. CDR3 size: 13 residues. Trimming removed 6 bases from V and 5 bases from J, with 11 bases in between. This chain's CDR3 is CASSRERDQPQHF. CDR3 coding DNA: TGTGCCAGCAGCAGGGAAAGGGATCAGCCCCAGCATTTT.

The sample holds many counts of this clone. The genes are TRBV11-2 and TRBJ2-5; 7 bases map to TRBD1. The V and J ends lost 2 bases and 5 bases, in that order; junction bases with no gene match: 5. The CDR3 is 14 amino acids. Germline-derived CDR1 and CDR2 are SGHAT and FQNNGV. The CDR3 DNA reads as TGTGCCAGCAGCTTATGGGGCAGGGGGGAGACCCAGTACTTC. Translating it yields CASSLWGRGETQYF. The full variable domain, in which reference TRBV11-2 and TRBJ2-5 provide the parts outside the CDR3, is EAGVAQSPRYKIIEKRQSVAFWCNPISGHATLYWYQQILGQGPKLLIQFQNNGVVDDSQLPKDRFSAERLKGVDSTLKIQPAKLEDSAVYLCASSLWGRGETQYFGPGTRLLVL.

This clone was seen ten or more times. J is TRBJ2-3 and V is TRBV10-3; 10 positions agree with TRBD2. The CDR3 has 15 residues. The trim removed 6 bases at V and 2 bases at J, leaving 5 bases unmatched. The germline V gene encodes CDR1 ENHRY and CDR2 SYGVKD. In nucleotides, the CDR3 is TGTGCCATCAGCTTAGCGGGGGGCATCACAGATACGCAGTATTTT. It codes for CAISLAGGITDTQYF.

This clone was seen ten or more times. The chain links TRBV19 to TRBJ1-1; D may be TRBD1 (5 bases). There are 14 residues in the CDR3. V was pared by 7 bases and J by 1 base, with 13 bases between. The V gene's germline CDR1 is LNHDA and CDR2 SQIVND (reference sequence). The CDR3 DNA is TGTGCCAGTATTGGGGCCGAGGAGAACACTGAAGCTTTCTTT. Its translation is CASIGAEENTEAFF.

This clone has at least ten counts. The genes are TRBV4-1 and TRBJ2-7, with 9 bases identical to TRBD2. J gave up 7 bases and V 3 bases, and 13 bases lay outside the gene matches. The CDR3 is 16 residues long. Looked up from germline, CDR1 is MGHRA and CDR2 is YSYEKL. The CDR3 loop reads CASSHPLAGHSWEQYF. The CDR3 DNA reads as TGCGCCAGCAGCCACCCCCTAGCGGGACACTCGTGGGAGCAGTACTTC.

This clone was counted at least ten times. The V gene is TRBV7-9, the J gene TRBJ1-4, with TRBD1 matching over 9 bases. V trimming: 6 bases; J trimming: 5 bases; junction bases outside the gene matches: 7. The germline CDR1 and CDR2 sequences are SEHNR and FQNEAQ (reference sequence). The CDR3 consists of 15 residues. The CDR3 bases are TGTGCCAGCAGTCACACCGGGACAGGGAATGAAAAACTGTTTTTT. Translated: CASSHTGTGNEKLFF.

In this sample, this clone turned up many times. V gene TRBV5-1 combines with J gene TRBJ2-3, with 8 bases matching TRBD2. The V gene end was trimmed by 6 bases and the J gene end by 3 bases; junction bases not matched to a gene: 9. The germline gives CDR1 SGHRS, CDR2 YFSETQ. The CDR3 covers 15 residues. CDR3 sequence reads: CASTEVAGLTDTQYF. In DNA, the CDR3 is TGCGCCAGCACTGAGGTAGCGGGGCTTACAGATACGCAGTATTTT.

There are many counts of this clone. The chain links TRBV6-5 to TRBJ2-7, with D possibly matching TRBD1 (6 bases). CDR3 size: 13 residues. Per germline, CDR1 MNHEY and CDR2 SVGAGI. V was pared by 7 bases and J by 0 bases, with 10 bases between. The DNA of the CDR3 is TGTGCCAGCACACCGGACAGCTCCTACGAGCAGTACTTC. Amino acids: CASTPDSSYEQYF.

With respect to this clone: Other DNA sequences from this sample encode an identical CDR3 as well. In nucleotides, the CDR3 is TGTGCCAGCACCACGGACACGGGGGCCAACGTCCTGACTTTC. This encodes CASTTDTGANVLTF. This chain uses TRBV6-2 or TRBV6-3 with TRBJ2-6; D perhaps matches TRBD1 (5 bases). Trimming removed 7 bases from V and 4 bases from J, with 11 bases in between. Germline-derived CDR1 and CDR2 are MNHEY and SVGEGT. The CDR3 is 14 amino acids.

This clone was detected ten times or more. This rearrangement joins TRBV2 to TRBJ2-7; 12 nucleotides agree with TRBD2. V was pared by 3 bases and J by 7 bases, with 7 bases of the junction left unmatched. Germline-derived CDR1 and CDR2 are SNHLY and FYNNEI. This CDR3 contains 15 residues. CDR3 DNA sequence: TGTGCCAGCAGTGATCGCCTAGCGGGGGGGCAAGAGCAGTACTTC. Translated, it gives CASSDRLAGGQEQYF.

This clone was found many times. This chain links TRBV12-3 or TRBV12-4 with TRBJ1-5, with D hard to call. The CDR3 is 13 residues long. V was cut by 9 bases and J by 0 bases, with 9 bases left in between. The CDR3 DNA reads TGTGCCAGTCTAGCGGCTAGCAATCAGCCCCAGCATTTT. Translating gives CASLAASNQPQHF.

This clone was counted at least ten times. The rearrangement joins TRBV5-4 to TRBJ1-5; 7 bases map to TRBD1. This CDR3 is 13 amino acids long. J was trimmed by 2 bases and V by 4 bases; bases with no gene match: 0. CDR1 is SGHNT and CDR2 is YYREEE in the germline V gene (reference sequence). The CDR3 coding sequence is TGTGCCAGCAGCACAGGGGGCAATCAGCCCCAGCATTTT. As protein: CASSTGGNQPQHF.

This clone was detected many times. The chain combines TRBV12-3 or TRBV12-4 with TRBJ1-4; a weak D match, TRBD1 (5 bases). The CDR3 totals 15 residues. Trimming shortened V by 6 bases and J by 0 bases, and 11 bases separated the two germline ends. DNA for the CDR3: TGTGCCAGCAGAGCCTGGGGGGCAACTAATGAAAAACTGTTTTTT. As protein: CASRAWGATNEKLFF.

The chain combines TRBV6-5 with TRBJ2-2; D unresolved. V gave up 2 bases and J gave up 4 bases, with 11 bases separating them. The germline CDR1 and CDR2 sequences are MNHEY and SVGAGI. CDR3 length: 15 amino acids. CDR3: CASSYGDPGTGELFF. The CDR3 nucleotides are TGTGCCAGCAGTTACGGCGACCCGGGCACCGGGGAGCTGTTTTTT.

This clone showed up many times. The chain uses TRBV4-1 and TRBJ2-7; 10 bases map to TRBD2. Per the germline V gene, CDR1 is MGHRA and CDR2 is YSYEKL. The CDR3 consists of 16 residues. Losses at the gene ends were 0 bases for V and 1 base for J; bases not matched to a gene: 3. The CDR3 region is CASSQEKRGGSYEQYF. The CDR3 DNA reads as TGCGCCAGCAGCCAAGAGAAGCGGGGGGGGTCCTACGAGCAGTACTTC.

This clone turned up a few times. This chain uses TRBV9 with TRBJ2-5, with 11 bases lining up with TRBD2. This CDR3 spans 19 amino acids. Trimming cost V 3 bases and J 1 base; bases outside gene matches: 14. CDR1 and CDR2 from the germline V gene are SGDLS and YYNGEE. CDR3 DNA: TGTGCCAGCAGCGGATCATGGGCTAGCGGGGGGATCTCCCAAGAGACCCAGTACTTC. Its translation: CASSGSWASGGISQETQYF.

Ten or more counts support this clone. The DNA for the CDR3 is TGTGCCAGCAGCTTACGGGCGGGTACGAGCTCCTACAATGAGCAGTTCTTC. Its translation: CASSLRAGTSSYNEQFF. J is TRBJ2-1 and V is TRBV11-2; D possibly corresponds to TRBD2 (5 bases). The CDR3 sequence is 17 residues long. Germline-derived CDR1 and CDR2 are SGHAT and FQNNGV. V lost 2 bases to trimming and J lost 0 bases, with 14 bases between them.

The sample holds a few counts of this clone. V and J are TRBV9 and TRBJ1-2, with 7 bases that match TRBD1. The germline gives CDR1 SGDLS, CDR2 YYNGEE. This CDR3 region has 15 residues. V lost 3 bases and J lost 4; bases outside the gene matches: 9. The chain's CDR3 is CASSGTGYGLYGYTF. CDR3 DNA: TGTGCCAGCAGCGGGACAGGTTATGGGCTCTATGGCTACACCTTC.